One sample yielded the 21 T cell receptor beta chains listed below, sequenced in a study of cytomegalovirus exposure and HLA in healthy donors. A multiplex PCR was run with 60 Vbeta primers and 13 Jbeta primers. Sequenced by immunoSEQ multiplex PCR; TCRdb stores in-frame clones only, minus some. The repertoire consists of hundreds of thousands of clones, with around 80% occurring once and the leading ten covering 0.63%. The sample taken for sequencing was PBMCs. The receptors shown here come from a man between 18 and 29 years old in good health and CMV-seronegative.

The chain recombines TRBV6-1 with TRBJ1-2; 8 nucleotides agree with TRBD1. V shed 0 bases, J shed 6 bases, and the junction held 6 bases outside the gene matches. CDR1 MNHNS and CDR2 SASEGT come from the germline V gene. This CDR3 contains 15 residues. This chain's CDR3 is CASSEAPQGANGYTF. The CDR3 region has the DNA TGTGCCAGCAGTGAAGCGCCGCAGGGGGCCAATGGCTACACCTTC.

This chain links TRBV6-1 with TRBJ2-7, with TRBD1 matching over 8 bases. CDR1 is MNHNS, CDR2 SASEGT, per germline. The CDR3 has 15 amino acids. V gave up 4 bases and J gave up 2 bases; unmatched junction bases: 7. This chain's CDR3 is CASSVGGGQAYEQYF. In DNA form, the CDR3 reads TGTGCCAGCAGTGTAGGTGGGGGACAGGCCTACGAGCAGTACTTC.

J is TRBJ1-5 and V is TRBV19; TRBD1 matches 10 bases. J gave up 2 bases and V 3 bases, and 7 bases lay outside the gene matches. The CDR3 consists of 17 residues. CDR1 LNHDA and CDR2 SQIVND come from the germline V gene (reference sequence). The CDR3 loop reads CASSIDRGRAGNQPQHF. In DNA, the CDR3 is TGTGCCAGTAGTATCGACAGGGGGCGCGCGGGCAATCAGCCCCAGCATTTT.

The chain carries TRBV6-5 and TRBJ1-1, with D possibly TRBD1 on 5 matching bases. The V and J ends lost 0 bases and 6 bases respectively, with 11 bases between them. Germline-derived CDR1 and CDR2 are MNHEY and SVGAGI. This CDR3 is 14 amino acids long. The CDR3 loop is CASSYSRTRAEAFF. The CDR3 DNA reads TGTGCCAGCAGTTACTCGAGGACAAGGGCTGAAGCTTTCTTT.

The rearrangement uses TRBV7-3 and TRBJ2-1, with a weak D call TRBD2 (6 bases). Germline V gene lookup returns CDR1 SGHTA and CDR2 FQGTGA. Trimming shortened V by 5 bases and J by 2 bases, and 13 bases separated the two germline ends. CDR3 length: 15 amino acids. The CDR3 here is CASSLGLQTYNEQFF. In DNA form, the CDR3 reads TGTGCCAGCAGCCTGGGACTCCAGACCTACAATGAGCAGTTCTTC.

The rearrangement links TRBV6-6 to TRBJ2-5; D might be TRBD1 (7 bases). The CDR3 covers 14 residues. CDR1 and CDR2 from the germline V gene are MNHNY and SVGAGI (reference sequence). Trimming removed 6 bases at V and 5 bases at J, with 16 bases between. CDR3 in amino acids: CASRRQGLRETQYF. The CDR3 DNA sequence: TGTGCCAGCAGAAGACAGGGACTTCGGGAGACCCAGTACTTC.

This chain links TRBV27 with TRBJ2-2, with D tentatively TRBD2 (5 bases). Looked up from germline, CDR1 is MNHEY and CDR2 is SMNVEV (reference sequence). Trimming took 1 base from V and 5 from J, leaving 5 bases between them. The CDR3 is 13 amino acids. As DNA, the CDR3 is TGTGCCAGCAGTTTATGGGAGACCGGGGAGCTGTTTTTT. Protein product: CASSLWETGELFF.

This chain uses TRBV9 with TRBJ1-2, with no clear D. The germline V gene encodes CDR1 SGDLS and CDR2 YYNGEE. V was pared by 0 bases and J by 3 bases, with 9 bases between. The CDR3 consists of 14 residues. CDR3: CASSVGAGDYGYTF. The CDR3 coding sequence is TGTGCCAGCAGCGTAGGGGCGGGTGACTATGGCTACACCTTC.

This clone came up once. This chain joins TRBV6-1 and TRBJ2-7, with 7 bases lining up with TRBD1. Germline trimming cut 8 bases from V and 6 bases from J; bases unmatched to any gene: 10. The CDR3 totals 13 residues. Germline V CDR1 and CDR2: MNHNS, SASEGT. The CDR3 region has the DNA TGTGCCAGCCGTCTTCCCTCAGGGGGCGAGCAGTACTTC. Amino acid sequence: CASRLPSGGEQYF.

The rearrangement links TRBV2 to TRBJ2-1; TRBD2 matches 8 bases. Trimming took 2 bases from V and 7 from J; bases not matched to a gene: 10. The germline V gene encodes CDR1 SNHLY and CDR2 FYNNEI. The CDR3 consists of 16 residues. The DNA of the CDR3 is TGTGCCAGCAGTGAACCTCTCGGGACTAGTAAGAATGAGCAGTTCTTC. Protein sequence: CASSEPLGTSKNEQFF.

The gene calls are TRBV6-1 and TRBJ1-2; 8 nucleotides align to TRBD1. Trimming at V came to 7 bases and at J to 12 bases, leaving 13 bases not matched to a gene. CDR3 length: 13 residues. Per the germline V gene, CDR1 is MNHNS and CDR2 is SASEGT. The CDR3 sequence: CASTQRGQGGNTF. The DNA of the CDR3 is TGTGCCAGCACCCAACGAGGACAGGGCGGCAACACCTTC.

The CDR3 DNA sequence: TGCACCAGCAGCCATGCCGGGACAGGAGAACCATATAGCAATCAGCCCCAGCATTTT. Translating gives CTSSHAGTGEPYSNQPQHF. J is TRBJ1-5 and V is TRBV1; whether TRBD1, the table's D call, matches the DNA was not checked. TRBV1 is a recognized pseudogene. This CDR3 has 19 amino acids.

This chain uses TRBV18 with TRBJ2-2, with D perhaps matching TRBD2 (6 bases). V lost 3 bases and J 1 base, leaving 12 bases between the germline ends. The CDR3 contains 16 residues. Germline CDR1 and CDR2: KGHSH and LQKENI. The CDR3 region has the DNA TGTGCCAGCTCACCGGGACTCAATCGGAACACCGGGGAGCTGTTTTTT. Translated: CASSPGLNRNTGELFF.

The chain carries TRBV5-5 and TRBJ1-4; maybe TRBD1 (6 bases). Germline lookup yields CDR1 SGHKS and CDR2 YYEKEE (reference sequence). V gave up 0 bases and J gave up 5 bases, with 14 bases separating them. The CDR3 sequence is 16 residues long. This chain's CDR3 is CASSLVLTGKNEKLFF. As DNA, the CDR3 is TGTGCCAGCAGCTTGGTGTTGACAGGCAAAAATGAAAAACTGTTTTTT.

The genes are TRBV19 and TRBJ2-7; D gene uncertain. CDR1 and CDR2 from the germline V gene are LNHDA and SQIVND (reference sequence). The V and J ends lost 3 bases and 4 bases respectively, with 13 bases between them. CDR3 length: 14 residues. The chain's CDR3 is CASSISAGSYEQYF. The CDR3 DNA follows: TGTGCCAGTAGTATCTCCGCAGGATCTTACGAGCAGTACTTC.

The rearrangement uses TRBV13 and TRBJ1-1; D is perhaps TRBD1 (5 bases). V was trimmed by 5 bases and J by 4 bases, leaving 14 bases between them. CDR1 and CDR2 (germline): PRHDT, FYEKMQ (reference sequence). The CDR3 runs 14 residues. The CDR3 coding sequence is TGTGCCAGCAGCGCCCCTGACAGTCGCACTGAAGCTTTCTTT. Protein sequence: CASSAPDSRTEAFF.

The genes are TRBV5-1 and TRBJ2-5; D gene unclear. CDR3 length equals 12 residues. Germline values: CDR1 SGHRS, CDR2 YFSETQ. V shed 3 bases and J shed 0 bases, with 3 bases lying between them. The CDR3 region has the DNA TGCGCCAGCAGCTCTTACCAAGAGACCCAGTACTTC. It is translated as CASSSYQETQYF.

J is TRBJ1-2 and V is TRBV6-5, with D maybe TRBD1 (6 bases). Trimming shortened V by 6 bases and J by 2 bases, and 13 bases separated the two germline ends. Germline V gives CDR1 MNHEY, CDR2 SVGAGI. The CDR3 length is 14 residues. Here the CDR3 reads CASSPMGANYGYTF. The CDR3 DNA reads TGTGCCAGCAGCCCCATGGGGGCAAACTATGGCTACACCTTC.

V and J are TRBV30 and TRBJ2-5, with TRBD2 identical over 10 bases. This CDR3 has 15 residues. With 0 bases clipped from V and 5 bases from J, the junction kept 6 bases outside the gene matches. CDR1 GTSNPN and CDR2 SVGIG come from the germline V gene (reference sequence). This CDR3 reads CAWSVRAGGPETQYF. CDR3 coding DNA: TGTGCCTGGAGTGTACGAGCGGGAGGGCCCGAGACCCAGTACTTC.

Note on this clone: An end of the junction does not agree with germline; a read error may underlie this. V usage is TRBV7-3 and J usage is TRBJ2-2, with 13 bases that match TRBD2. The CDR3 extends over 17 amino acids. The germline gives CDR1 SGHTA, CDR2 FQGTGA. CDR3 sequence reads: CSSSLGTSGIGAGELFF. The CDR3 DNA reads as TGTTCCAGCAGCTTAGGGACTAGCGGGATAGGCGCCGGGGAGCTGTTTTTT.

The chain recombines TRBV25-1 with TRBJ2-3; perhaps TRBD1 as D (6 bases). Trimming took 5 bases from V and 6 from J, leaving 15 bases between them. The CDR3 has 14 residues. The V gene's germline CDR1 is MGHDK and CDR2 SYGVNS. The CDR3 loop is CASSFFGGGDTQYF. CDR3 bases: TGTGCCAGCAGTTTTTTTGGGGGCGGGGATACGCAGTATTTT. Looking up the rest from reference TRBV25-1 and TRBJ2-3 gives the full variable domain: EADIYQTPRYLVIGTGKKITLECSQTMGHDKMYWYQQDPGMELHLIHYSYGVNSTEKGDLSSESTVSRIRTEHFPLTLESARPSHTSQYLCASSFFGGGDTQYFGPGTRLTVL.